The entry that follows covers one T cell receptor (beta chain) sequence. No antigen is known for it. TCR alpha and TCR beta cDNA libraries carrying sample barcodes and UMIs were produced by 5'RACE using constant-segment primers. From the 5' RACE reads, TCRdb called clonotypes with MiXCR, one entry per CDR3 protein. The sample has about 620,000 distinct CDR3 sequences, about a sixth seen once; the top ten hold 12%. Germline V gene sequence: CDR1 SGHTA, CDR2 FQGNSA. V lost 2 bases to trimming and J lost 4 bases, with 9 bases between them. The CDR3 covers 13 residues. This record belongs to a study of T-cell memory formation after mild COVID-19. Study details: For the most part, TCR clusters were specific to one donor.

Study-level points and caveats: Contracting clones from day 15 to 85 showed balanced CD4/CD8; later expanders favored CD4+.

The clonotype originates from an adult woman who had mild COVID-19 (a few samples of this study predate the infection). Cell type and time point are not known. The rearrangement uses TRBV7-2 and TRBJ2-7; no reliable D call. Sequenced material: PBMCs or a T cell subset sorted from them (not recorded which). CDR3 residues: CASSLKGSYEQYF. The CDR3 DNA reads as TGTGCCAGCAGCTTAAAGGGAAGTTACGAGCAGTACTTC.